The rows below give T cell receptor beta chains drawn from one sample of a study of human T cells and chemical hapten exposure. TCRdb reprocessed the reads with MiXCR, giving one entry per CDR3 protein. The sample lists around 120,000 distinct CDR3 sequences; over 7.5% were seen once. The sequencing sample was made of whole blood. These receptors were obtained from a human donor in good health. Some clones in this sample may be carry-over from other donors' samples. CDR3s include the opening cysteine and the closing phenylalanine or tryptophan. The D gene is left open where the match is weak. Some rows have no size entry. The others give once, few or many, or a class for an expanded clone.

J	size	D	length	V	CDR3	DNA
TRBJ1-1	NA	TRBD1	16	TRBV6-2/TRBV6-3	CASSPGQGAKNTEAFF	TGTGCCAGCAGTCCGGGACAGGGGGCTAAAAACACTGAAGCTTTCTTT
TRBJ1-4	NA	NA	15	TRBV12-3/TRBV12-4	CASSSDLDSNEKLFF	TGTGCCAGCAGCTCGGATCTTGACTCAAATGAAAAACTGTTTTTT
TRBJ2-7	few	TRBD2	14	TRBV12-3/TRBV12-4	CASSPGLADYEQYF	TGTGCCAGCAGCCCGGGACTAGCGGACTACGAGCAGTACTTC
TRBJ1-1	NA	TRBD1	14	TRBV19	CASELQGDGTEAFF	TGTGCCAGCGAGCTACAGGGGGATGGCACTGAAGCTTTCTTT
TRBJ1-2	many	TRBD1	15	TRBV12-3/TRBV12-4	CASRPGTGGTNGYTF	TGTGCCAGCAGACCCGGGACAGGGGGGACCAATGGCTACACCTTC
TRBJ2-7	many	NA	15	TRBV25-1	CASSESERMHYEQYF	TGTGCCAGCAGTGAATCGGAAAGGATGCACTACGAGCAGTACTTC
TRBJ1-5	few	TRBD1	19	TRBV10-2	CASSEGGTGVARMHQPQHF	TGCGCCAGCAGTGAGGGAGGGACAGGGGTCGCGAGGATGCATCAGCCCCAGCATTTT
TRBJ1-2	many	TRBD1	15	TRBV5-1	CASSINPGGSRGYTF	TGCGCCAGCAGCATTAATCCAGGGGGCTCTAGAGGCTACACCTTC
TRBJ2-1	NA	NA	15	TRBV5-1	CASSSGVGMSYEQFF	TGCGCCAGCAGCTCAGGGGTTGGGATGTCGTATGAGCAGTTCTTC
TRBJ2-2	many	NA	17	TRBV9	CASSGPSQGTNTGELFF	TGTGCCAGCAGCGGCCCCTCACAGGGTACGAACACCGGGGAGCTGTTTTTT
TRBJ1-5	many	TRBD1	17	TRBV12-3/TRBV12-4	CASSLPTGAVGNQPQHF	TGTGCCAGCAGTTTACCCACAGGGGCGGTGGGCAATCAGCCCCAGCATTTT